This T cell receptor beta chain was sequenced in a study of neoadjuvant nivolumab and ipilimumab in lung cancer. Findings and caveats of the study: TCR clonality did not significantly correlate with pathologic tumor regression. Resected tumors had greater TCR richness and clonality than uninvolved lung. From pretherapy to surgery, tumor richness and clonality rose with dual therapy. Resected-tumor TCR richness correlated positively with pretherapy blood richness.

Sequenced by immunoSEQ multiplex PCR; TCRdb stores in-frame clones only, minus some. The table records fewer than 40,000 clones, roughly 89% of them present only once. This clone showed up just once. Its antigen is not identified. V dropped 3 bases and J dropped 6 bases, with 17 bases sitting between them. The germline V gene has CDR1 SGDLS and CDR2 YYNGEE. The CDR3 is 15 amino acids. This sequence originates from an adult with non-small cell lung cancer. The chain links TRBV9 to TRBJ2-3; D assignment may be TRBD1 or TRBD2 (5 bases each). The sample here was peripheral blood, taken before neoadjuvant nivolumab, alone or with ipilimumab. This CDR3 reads CASSGGIVGSDTQYF. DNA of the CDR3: TGTGCCAGCAGCGGGGGGATAGTGGGGAGTGATACGCAGTATTTT.